The 3 T cell receptor beta chains below were found in one sample sequenced in a study of CD8 T cells in ankylosing spondylitis. Study results and limitations: The study identified a TCR beta motif of several highly homologous variants that appeared characteristic of ankylosing spondylitis blood.

Antigen specificity for these receptors is unknown. TCRdb reanalysed the 5' RACE reads using MiXCR and keeps one entry per CDR3 protein. The table includes more than 400,000 distinct CDR3 sequences, approximately 5% detected once. Sequenced input: blood, either unsorted or a sorted T cell fraction (not recorded which). The receptors originated from a male donor with ankylosing spondylitis.

This clonotype was seen repeatedly, ten times or more. This chain joins TRBV7-9 and TRBJ2-3; D gene ambiguous. CDR1 is SEHNR and CDR2 is FQNEAQ in the germline V gene (reference sequence). The CDR3 has 17 residues. Trimming shortened V by 4 bases and J by 1 base, and 18 bases separated the two germline ends. In DNA form, the CDR3 reads TGTGCCAGCAGCTGGTCCCGAAGGGTAGGAGGCACAGATACGCAGTATTTT. It codes for CASSWSRRVGGTDTQYF.

At least ten counts were recorded for this clonotype. V usage is TRBV20-1 and J usage is TRBJ2-5; D is unresolved. This CDR3 spans 14 amino acids. The V gene's germline CDR1 is DFQATT and CDR2 SNEGSKA (reference sequence). The CDR3 region has the DNA TGCAGCCCCCCCGCCGTGGCGCTAAAAGAGACCCAGTACTTC. Protein sequence: CSPPAVALKETQYF.

This clonotype was observed a few times. The rearrangement joins TRBV29-1 to TRBJ2-3; unclear D gene. The germline CDR1 and CDR2 sequences are SQVTM and ANQGSEA. With 0 bases removed from V and 2 bases from J, the gap between germline ends came to 12 bases. The CDR3 totals 15 residues. The CDR3 DNA reads as TGCAGCGTTGAAGATCTCGGTTCTTCCACAGATACGCAGTATTTT. Translating gives CSVEDLGSSTDTQYF.